The 24 T cell receptor beta chains below all came from one sample that was sequenced in a study of blood T cell repertoires in COVID-19. TCRdb's copy holds only in-frame clones and misses some; the assay was immunoSEQ multiplex PCR. The repertoire holds about 200,000 clones, with 65% to 90% as singletons. Source material: peripheral blood. The source of these receptors is a human donor in a cohort sampled during active COVID-19.

This chain connects TRBV5-1 to TRBJ2-7, with 10 bases fitting TRBD1. J gave up 5 bases and V 0 bases, and 5 bases lay outside the gene matches. Germline V CDR1 and CDR2: SGHRS, YFSETQ. This CDR3 is 15 amino acids long. Here the CDR3 DNA reads TGCGCCAGCAGCTTGGGACAGGGGGCAGCCGACGAGCAGTACTTC. It is translated as CASSLGQGAADEQYF.

This clone was detected once. The chain recombines TRBV10-2 with TRBJ2-1; possible D gene TRBD2, 5 bases. The germline V gene has CDR1 WSHSY and CDR2 SAAADI. This CDR3 has 16 residues. V shed 2 bases and J shed 0 bases, with 11 bases lying between them. The CDR3 reads CASSEASGLSYNEQFF. CDR3 DNA: TGCGCCAGCAGTGAGGCAAGCGGACTCTCCTACAATGAGCAGTTCTTC.

V is TRBV11-2 and J is TRBJ2-5; D might be TRBD2 (6 bases). Per germline, CDR1 SGHAT and CDR2 FQNNGV. The V gene lost 4 bases and the J gene lost 4 bases, with 13 bases spanning the gap. This CDR3 is 14 amino acids long. This CDR3 reads CASSSSLARETQYF. Here the CDR3 DNA reads TGTGCCAGCAGCTCCTCCCTAGCGCGAGAGACCCAGTACTTC. The full variable domain, with the rest looked up from reference TRBV11-2 and TRBJ2-5, is EAGVAQSPRYKIIEKRQSVAFWCNPISGHATLYWYQQILGQGPKLLIQFQNNGVVDDSQLPKDRFSAERLKGVDSTLKIQPAKLEDSAVYLCASSSSLARETQYFGPGTRLLVL.

Here the CDR3 reads CASSQTQGGVDTQYF. The DNA of the CDR3 is TGCGCCAGCAGTCAAACCCAGGGGGGAGTGGATACGCAGTATTTT. The chain links TRBV23-1 to TRBJ2-3, with D perhaps matching TRBD1 (7 bases). TRBV23-1 is noted as an ORF with a role that remains uncertain. Trimming took 2 bases from V and 6 from J, leaving 15 bases between them. The CDR3 loop spans 15 amino acids.

This chain connects TRBV9 to TRBJ2-5, with TRBD1 matching 8 bases. V gave up 4 bases and J gave up 5 bases; unmatched junction bases: 10. Germline values: CDR1 SGDLS, CDR2 YYNGEE. This CDR3 contains 15 residues. The CDR3 spells CASSPRQGLVETQYF. In DNA form, the CDR3 reads TGTGCCAGCAGCCCGAGACAGGGGCTGGTGGAGACCCAGTACTTC.

The CDR3 DNA follows: TGTGCCAGCAGTCCAGGACGGATAGCGGGAGTTACCGGGGAGCTGTTTTTT. Protein product: CASSPGRIAGVTGELFF. The V gene is TRBV14, the J gene TRBJ2-2, with 9 bases identical to TRBD2. Germline V CDR1 and CDR2: SGHDN, FVKESK. The CDR3 loop spans 17 amino acids. V gave up 6 bases and J gave up 5 bases; unmatched junction bases: 13.

The chain has TRBV19 and TRBJ1-4; a weak D match, TRBD1 (5 bases). This CDR3 has 16 amino acids. V lost 0 bases, J lost 10 bases, and 18 bases lay in between. Germline loops: CDR1 LNHDA, CDR2 SQIVND (reference sequence). CDR3 sequence (DNA): TGTGCCAGTAGTATAGAAGGGGAGGGGCCGCCGGGAAAACTGTTTTTT. This encodes CASSIEGEGPPGKLFF.

V gene TRBV6-5 combines with J gene TRBJ1-2; 8 bases map to TRBD1. V was clipped by 8 bases and J by 13 bases; unmatched bases: 12. The CDR3 is 12 residues long. Germline CDR1 and CDR2: MNHEY and SVGAGI. CDR3 in amino acids: CASHLGTGLSTF. CDR3 in DNA: TGTGCCAGCCACCTCGGGACAGGCCTGTCCACCTTC.

In this sample, this clone turned up a few times. This rearrangement joins TRBV28 to TRBJ2-7, with TRBD1 matching over 7 bases. V lost 5 bases to trimming and J lost 4 bases; unmatched junction nucleotides: 11. Germline V gene data show CDR1 as MDHEN and CDR2 as SYDVKM. The CDR3 consists of 15 residues. The CDR3 protein is CASSPLRGQTYEQYF. As DNA, the CDR3 is TGTGCCAGCAGTCCCTTAAGGGGACAGACTTACGAGCAGTACTTC.

The chain combines TRBV4-1 with TRBJ2-2, with TRBD1 as a possible D gene (6 bases). This CDR3 spans 15 amino acids. CDR1 is MGHRA, CDR2 YSYEKL, per germline. Trimming removed 1 base at V and 6 bases at J, with 12 bases between. As DNA, the CDR3 is TGCGCCAGCAGCCAAGGAGGGGGTGGCGCCGGGGAGCTGTTTTTT. This translates into CASSQGGGGAGELFF.

This clone showed up just a few times. This sample includes further DNA sequences coding for the same CDR3. The rearrangement uses TRBV5-1 and TRBJ1-4, with D unclear. V lost 1 base to trimming and J lost 0 bases, with 4 bases between them. The germline gives CDR1 SGHRS, CDR2 YFSETQ. CDR3 length: 14 amino acids. CDR3 sequence reads: CASSLTATNEKLFF. CDR3 coding DNA: TGCGCCAGCAGCTTGACTGCAACTAATGAAAAACTGTTTTTT.

The chain joins TRBV18 to TRBJ2-7; 8 bases are a match to TRBD2. Trimming at V came to 2 bases and at J to 4 bases, leaving 7 bases not matched to a gene. Germline V CDR1 and CDR2: KGHSH, LQKENI. The CDR3 is 15 amino acids. The CDR3 DNA sequence: TGTGCCAGCTCACCAGGGTATGCTAGCGGGTACGAGCAGTACTTC. It translates to CASSPGYASGYEQYF.

This sequence joins TRBV7-9 and TRBJ2-2, with 13 bases identical to TRBD2. In germline, CDR1 is SEHNR, CDR2 FQNEAQ (reference sequence). Losses at the gene ends were 4 bases for V and 6 bases for J; bases not matched to a gene: 8. This CDR3 has 17 residues. The CDR3 here is CASSSPGLAGVAGELFF. The CDR3, as DNA: TGTGCCAGCAGCTCCCCTGGACTAGCGGGAGTGGCCGGGGAGCTGTTTTTT.

This chain joins TRBV3-1 (or the pseudogene TRBV3-2) and TRBJ2-7; TRBD2 agrees at 11 bases. Germline values: CDR1 LGHDT, CDR2 YNNKEL (reference sequence). The CDR3 loop spans 15 amino acids. V lost 3 bases to trimming and J lost 0 bases; unmatched junction nucleotides: 1. CDR3 in DNA: TGTGCCAGCAGCCAGGGACTAGCGGCCTCCTACGAGCAGTACTTC. Its protein product is CASSQGLAASYEQYF.

The sample holds a few counts of this clone. This rearrangement joins TRBV7-2 to TRBJ2-2; possible D gene TRBD1, 5 bases. The CDR3 has 15 residues. With 1 base removed from V and 5 bases from J, the gap between germline ends came to 11 bases. Germline assignment: CDR1 SGHTA and CDR2 FQGNSA. This chain's CDR3 is CASSLEGVGTGELFF. The CDR3 DNA reads TGTGCCAGCAGCTTAGAAGGGGTAGGGACCGGGGAGCTGTTTTTT.

This chain uses TRBV5-1 with TRBJ2-5; 7 bases line up with TRBD2. V lost 2 bases, J lost 5 bases, and 15 bases stayed unmatched. CDR1 and CDR2 (germline): SGHRS, YFSETQ. The CDR3 is made up of 17 amino acids. The CDR3 sequence: CASSLSHGGGRSETQYF. As DNA, the CDR3 is TGCGCCAGCAGCTTAAGCCATGGGGGAGGGCGGTCGGAGACCCAGTACTTC.

The rearrangement joins TRBV6-6 to TRBJ2-7; D gene unclear. The CDR3 runs to 13 residues. Germline V gene sequence: CDR1 MNHNY, CDR2 SVGAGI (reference sequence). Trimming left V 8 bases short and J 0 bases short, with 11 bases between. The CDR3 nucleotides read TGTGCCAGCCGCGAGTCCGGCTCCTACGAGCAGTACTTC. This encodes CASRESGSYEQYF.

The chain couples TRBV27 to TRBJ1-2; 12 bases are a match to TRBD1. Germline V gives CDR1 MNHEY, CDR2 SMNVEV (reference sequence). The ends lost 4 bases at V and 5 bases at J; junction bases unmatched: 5. This CDR3 has 15 residues. CDR3 nucleotide sequence: TGTGCCAGCAGTTCCCCGGGACAGGGGGCTTATGGCTACACCTTC. Translation gives CASSSPGQGAYGYTF.

The chain links TRBV6-5 to TRBJ1-5; D gene ambiguous. Germline V lookup: CDR1 MNHEY, CDR2 SVGAGI. The CDR3 contains 15 residues. The germline V and J ends were trimmed by 4 bases and 1 base, with 11 bases remaining between them. The CDR3 DNA follows: TGTGCCAGCAGTTTTAGGGCGGGGAGCAATCAGCCCCAGCATTTT. The encoded protein is CASSFRAGSNQPQHF.

The V gene is TRBV5-6, the J gene TRBJ1-6, with TRBD1 identical over 8 bases. The V gene's germline CDR1 is SGHDT and CDR2 YYEEEE. The CDR3 covers 16 residues. J was trimmed by 8 bases and V by 7 bases; bases with no gene match: 14. CDR3: CASRRYRGVPDSPLHF. CDR3 coding DNA: TGTGCCAGCCGACGTTACAGGGGGGTCCCTGATTCACCCCTCCACTTT. The variable domain in full, completed from reference TRBV5-6 and TRBJ1-6, reads DAGVTQSPTHLIKTRGQQVTLRCSPKSGHDTVSWYQQALGQGPQFIFQYYEEEERQRGNFPDRFSGHQFPNYSSELNVNALLLGDSALYLCASRRYRGVPDSPLHFGNGTRLTVT.

This clone was counted a few times. The chain joins TRBV5-6 to TRBJ1-4; TRBD1 is a possible D gene (5 bases). Trimming removed 3 bases from V and 0 bases from J, with 12 bases in between. The CDR3 extends over 16 amino acids. Germline values: CDR1 SGHDT, CDR2 YYEEEE. The DNA for the CDR3 is TGTGCCAGCAGCTCGGACACAGCACCAACTAATGAAAAACTGTTTTTT. This encodes CASSSDTAPTNEKLFF.

CDR3 sequence reads: CASSLAGTSGRYYEQFF. DNA of the CDR3: TGTGCCAGCAGCTTAGCTGGTACTAGCGGGAGGTATTATGAGCAGTTCTTC. J is TRBJ2-1 and V is TRBV7-8, with 12 bases matching TRBD2. There are 17 residues in the CDR3. Germline V gene sequence: CDR1 SGHVS, CDR2 FQNEAQ. J was trimmed by 8 bases and V by 0 bases; bases with no gene match: 8.

The V and J genes are TRBV3-1 (or the pseudogene TRBV3-2) and TRBJ2-1, with 7 bases that match TRBD1. CDR1 is LGHDT, CDR2 YNNKEL, per germline (reference sequence). With 2 bases clipped from V and 6 bases from J, the junction kept 4 bases outside the gene matches. The CDR3 totals 14 residues. The CDR3 coding sequence is TGTGCCAGCAGCCAATATCGGACAGGCAATGAGCAGTTCTTC. Translating gives CASSQYRTGNEQFF.

The V and J genes are TRBV19 and TRBJ2-7; the match to TRBD1 covers 9 bases. The CDR3 consists of 17 residues. V shed 5 bases and J 5 bases; nucleotides not matched to a gene: 16. Germline V gene lookup returns CDR1 LNHDA and CDR2 SQIVND (reference sequence). The CDR3 nucleotides read TGTGCCAGTAGTCCAGGGACAGGGCGAGGGACTCGGGACGAGCAGTACTTC. Translating gives CASSPGTGRGTRDEQYF.